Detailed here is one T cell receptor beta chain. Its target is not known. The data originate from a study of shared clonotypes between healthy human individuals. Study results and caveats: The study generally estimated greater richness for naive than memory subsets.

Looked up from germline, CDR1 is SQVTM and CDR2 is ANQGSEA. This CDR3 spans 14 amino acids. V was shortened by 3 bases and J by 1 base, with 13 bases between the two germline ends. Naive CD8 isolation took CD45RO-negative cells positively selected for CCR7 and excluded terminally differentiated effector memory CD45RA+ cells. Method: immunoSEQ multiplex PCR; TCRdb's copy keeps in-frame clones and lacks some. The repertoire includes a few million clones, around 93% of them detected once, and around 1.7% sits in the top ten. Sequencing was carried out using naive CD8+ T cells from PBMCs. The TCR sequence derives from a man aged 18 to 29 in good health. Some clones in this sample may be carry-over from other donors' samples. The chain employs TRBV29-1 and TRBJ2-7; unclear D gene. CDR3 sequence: CSVELDGASYEQYF. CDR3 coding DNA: TGCAGCGTTGAGTTGGACGGCGCGTCCTACGAGCAGTACTTC.